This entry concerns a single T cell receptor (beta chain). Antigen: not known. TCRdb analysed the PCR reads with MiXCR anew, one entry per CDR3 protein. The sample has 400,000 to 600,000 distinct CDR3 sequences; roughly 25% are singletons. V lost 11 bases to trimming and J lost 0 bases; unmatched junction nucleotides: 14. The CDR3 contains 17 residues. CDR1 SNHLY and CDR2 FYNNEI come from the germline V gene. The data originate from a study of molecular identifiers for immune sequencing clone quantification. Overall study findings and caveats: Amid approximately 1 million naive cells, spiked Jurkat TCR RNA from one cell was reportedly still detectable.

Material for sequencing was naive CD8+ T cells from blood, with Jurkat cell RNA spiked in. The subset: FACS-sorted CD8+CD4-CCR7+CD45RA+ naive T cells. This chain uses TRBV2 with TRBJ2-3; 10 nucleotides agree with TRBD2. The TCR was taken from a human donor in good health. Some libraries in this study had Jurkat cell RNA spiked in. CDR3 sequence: CAAGPQRGGLSTDTQYF. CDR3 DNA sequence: TGTGCCGCCGGCCCCCAGCGGGGGGGCTTGAGCACAGATACGCAGTATTTT.